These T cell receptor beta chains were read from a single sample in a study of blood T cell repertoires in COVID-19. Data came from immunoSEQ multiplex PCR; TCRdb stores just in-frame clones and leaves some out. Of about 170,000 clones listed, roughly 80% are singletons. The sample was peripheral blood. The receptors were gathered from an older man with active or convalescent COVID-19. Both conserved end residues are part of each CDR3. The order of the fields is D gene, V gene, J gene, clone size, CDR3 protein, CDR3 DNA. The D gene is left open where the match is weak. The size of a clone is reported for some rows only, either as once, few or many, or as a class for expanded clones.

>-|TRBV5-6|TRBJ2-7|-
CASEDKKKGYEQYF
TGTGCCAGTGAGGACAAAAAGAAGGGGTACGAGCAGTACTTC
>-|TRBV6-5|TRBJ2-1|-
CASTDPRFYYNEQFF
TGTGCCAGCACCGACCCCAGGTTTTACTACAATGAGCAGTTCTTC
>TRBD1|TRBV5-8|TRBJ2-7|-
CASSLGQGAVQVF
TGTGCCAGCAGCCTCGGACAGGGGGCCGTCCAGGTTTTC
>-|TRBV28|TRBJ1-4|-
CASIRRRFDEKLFF
TGTGCCAGCATAAGGAGGCGTTTTGATGAAAAACTGTTTTTT
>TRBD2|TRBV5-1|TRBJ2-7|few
CASSLVLAGESSYEQYF
TGCGCCAGCAGCTTGGTCCTAGCGGGAGAAAGTTCCTACGAGCAGTACTTC
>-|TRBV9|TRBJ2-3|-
CASSGGGRVADTQYF
TGTGCCAGCAGCGGGGGGGGCAGGGTGGCAGATACGCAGTATTTT
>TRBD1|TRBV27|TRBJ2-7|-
CASSLLGQGRTYEQYF
TGTGCCAGCAGTTTACTCGGACAGGGGCGAACCTACGAGCAGTACTTC
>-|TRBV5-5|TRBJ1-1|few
CASSAGERLNTEAFF
TGTGCCAGCAGCGCCGGGGAACGGTTGAACACTGAAGCTTTCTTT
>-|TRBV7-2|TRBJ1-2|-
CASSSPPNSNGYTF
TGTGCCAGCAGCTCGCCCCCGAACTCAAATGGCTACACCTTC
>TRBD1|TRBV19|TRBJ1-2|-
CASSISGTGNGYTF
TGTGCCAGTAGTATCTCCGGGACAGGGAATGGCTACACCTTC
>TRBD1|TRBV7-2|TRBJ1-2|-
CASSSLTLTGKYGYTF
TGTGCCAGCAGCTCCTTAACATTGACAGGGAAATATGGCTACACCTTC
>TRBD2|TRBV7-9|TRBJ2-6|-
CASSPLAGTDSGANVLTF
TGTGCCAGCAGCCCCCTAGCGGGTACAGACTCTGGGGCCAACGTCCTGACTTTC
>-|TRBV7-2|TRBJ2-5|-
CASSLDLGETQYF
TGTGCCAGCAGCTTAGACCTAGGAGAGACCCAGTACTTC
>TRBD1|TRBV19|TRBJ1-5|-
CASSKDRESNQPQHF
TGTGCCAGTAGTAAGGACAGGGAGAGCAATCAGCCCCAGCATTTT
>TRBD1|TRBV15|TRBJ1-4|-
CATSTETGGRRKLFF
TGTGCCACCAGCACCGAGACAGGGGGCAGAAGAAAACTGTTTTTT
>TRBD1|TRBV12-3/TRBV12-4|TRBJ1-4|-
CASGGQGNEKLFF
TGTGCCAGCGGGGGACAGGGGAATGAAAAACTGTTTTTT
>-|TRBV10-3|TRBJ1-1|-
CAISPSGTQNTEAFF
TGTGCCATCAGTCCCTCCGGGACACAAAACACTGAAGCTTTCTTT
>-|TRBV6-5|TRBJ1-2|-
CASRAWDTDNYGYTF
TGTGCCAGCAGGGCTTGGGACACTGATAACTATGGCTACACCTTC
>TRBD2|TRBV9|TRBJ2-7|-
CASSVVGLAGSEQYF
TGTGCCAGCAGCGTGGTGGGACTAGCCGGTAGCGAGCAGTACTTC
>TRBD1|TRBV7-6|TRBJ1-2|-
CASSPSQTGGSYGYTF
TGTGCCAGCAGCCCTAGTCAGACAGGGGGCTCCTATGGCTACACCTTC
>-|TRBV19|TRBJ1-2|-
CASSTQGYGYTF
TGTGCCAGTAGTACCCAGGGGTATGGCTACACCTTC
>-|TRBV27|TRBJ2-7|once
CASRTESSYEQYF
TGTGCCAGCAGGACTGAGAGCTCCTACGAGCAGTACTTC
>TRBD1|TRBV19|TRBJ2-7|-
CASSNPHPGQGAYEQYF
TGTGCCAGTAGTAACCCCCATCCGGGACAGGGCGCCTACGAGCAGTACTTC
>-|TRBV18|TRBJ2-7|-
CASSRQASYEQYF
TGTGCCAGCTCACGGCAGGCGTCCTACGAGCAGTACTTC
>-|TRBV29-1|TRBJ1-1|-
CSVEDREGGGAFF
TGCAGCGTTGAAGATCGAGAGGGGGGGGGAGCTTTCTTT
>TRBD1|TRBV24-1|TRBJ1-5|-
CATSDPTGSNQPQHF
TGTGCCACCAGTGACCCGACAGGGAGCAATCAGCCCCAGCATTTT
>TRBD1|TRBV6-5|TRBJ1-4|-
CASRAGTGSEKLFF
TGTGCCAGCAGGGCCGGGACAGGGTCCGAAAAACTGTTTTTT
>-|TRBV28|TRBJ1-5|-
CASSTTQGNQPQHF
TGTGCCAGCAGTACAACACAGGGAAATCAGCCCCAGCATTTT
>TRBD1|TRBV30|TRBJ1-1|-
CAWSPGQRYEHRAFF
TGTGCCTGGAGTCCGGGACAGAGATATGAACACCGGGCTTTCTTT
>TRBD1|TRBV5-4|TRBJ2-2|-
CASSGRDRSSGELFF
TGTGCCAGCAGCGGCCGGGACAGATCCTCCGGGGAGCTGTTTTTT
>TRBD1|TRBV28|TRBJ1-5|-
CASSELTGSHSNQPQHF
TGTGCCAGCAGTGAACTGACAGGGTCCCACAGCAATCAGCCCCAGCATTTT
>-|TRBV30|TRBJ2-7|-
CAWSEMASGEQYF
TGTGCCTGGAGTGAGATGGCCTCGGGGGAGCAGTACTTC
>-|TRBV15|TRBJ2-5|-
CATSRQYRAAETQYF
TGTGCCACCAGCAGACAGTACAGGGCGGCGGAGACCCAGTACTTC
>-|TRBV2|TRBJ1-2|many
CASSVVWGGGAYGYTF
TGTGCCAGCAGTGTTGTATGGGGTGGAGGGGCCTATGGCTACACCTTC
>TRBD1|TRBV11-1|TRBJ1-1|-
CASSPRDRGTEAFF
TGTGCCAGCAGCCCCCGGGACAGGGGGACTGAAGCTTTCTTT
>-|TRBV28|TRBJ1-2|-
CASSSSSAGDARGYTF
TGTGCCAGCAGTTCCTCCTCGGCGGGGGACGCGCGTGGCTACACCTTC
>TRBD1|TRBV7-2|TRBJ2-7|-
CASSLDRGTYYEQYF
TGTGCCAGCAGCTTAGACAGGGGGACCTACTACGAGCAGTACTTC
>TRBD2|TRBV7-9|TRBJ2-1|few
CASSAGLVHNEQFF
TGTGCCAGCAGCGCGGGACTAGTCCACAATGAGCAGTTCTTC
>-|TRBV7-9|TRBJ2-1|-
CASSLRGPEQFF
TGTGCCAGCAGCTTGCGGGGGCCTGAGCAGTTCTTC
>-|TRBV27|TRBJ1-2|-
CASSLSRTANYGYTF
TGTGCCAGCAGTTTATCCCGGACAGCTAACTATGGCTACACCTTC
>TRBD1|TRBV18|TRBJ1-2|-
CASSEGAKANYGYTF
TGTGCCAGCTCAGAGGGGGCCAAAGCTAACTATGGCTACACCTTC
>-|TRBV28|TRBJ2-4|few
CASSPGSSRQEYF
TGTGCCAGCAGTCCGGGAAGTAGCCGACAGGAGTACTTC
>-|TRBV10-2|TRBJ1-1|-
CASSVTPGTEAFF
TGCGCCAGCAGTGTAACCCCGGGGACTGAAGCTTTCTTT
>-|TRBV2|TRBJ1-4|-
CASSDTAGGGTNEKLFF
TGTGCCAGCAGTGACACCGCGGGAGGGGGAACTAATGAAAAACTGTTTTTT
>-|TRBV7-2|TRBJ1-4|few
CASSSGFNTEKLFF
TGTGCCAGCAGCTCCGGGTTCAATACTGAAAAACTGTTTTTT
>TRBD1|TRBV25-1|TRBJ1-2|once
CASRPTGARAGYTF
TGTGCCAGCAGACCGACAGGGGCCCGGGCCGGCTACACCTTC
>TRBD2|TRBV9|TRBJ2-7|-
CASSVGSSGSSYEQYF
TGTGCCAGCAGCGTAGGTTCCAGCGGGAGCTCCTACGAGCAGTACTTC
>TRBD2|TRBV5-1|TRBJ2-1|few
CASSLAGNRANEQFF
TGCGCCAGCAGCTTAGCGGGGAATAGGGCCAATGAGCAGTTCTTC
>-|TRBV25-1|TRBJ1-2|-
CASSVDTRSGYTF
TGTGCCAGCAGTGTGGACACCCGCAGTGGCTACACCTTC
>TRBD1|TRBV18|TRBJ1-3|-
CASSPGRGGRKGNTIYF
TGTGCCAGCTCACCAGGGCGAGGGGGCCGAAAAGGGAACACCATATATTTT
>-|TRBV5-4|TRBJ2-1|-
CASSRGAVVSSYNEQFF
TGTGCCAGCAGCCGCGGGGCGGTTGTGAGCTCCTACAATGAGCAGTTCTTC